This is a list of T cell receptor beta chains from one sample in a study of OX40 agonist ivuxolimab in advanced cancers. Repertoires were generated with immunoSEQ multiplex PCR, while TCRdb's copy carries only in-frame clones and drops some. The table lists over 30,000 clones, approximately 80% of them singletons. Sample: CD4+ or CD8+ T cells sorted from blood, taken in a trial of the OX40 agonist ivuxolimab. The receptors stem from an adult with an advanced solid tumor such as melanoma, head and neck, liver or kidney cancer. Each CDR3 is given with its conserved first and last residue. Each record gives: CDR3 DNA, CDR3 protein, J gene, V gene, D gene, clone size. A D gene is named only where the DNA matches it firmly. Expanded clones get a size class; other rows say once, few or many, or leave the size out.

cdr3_nt: TGCGCCAGCAGCTATACAGGGGGAGGTGAGACCCAGTACTTC
cdr3_aa: CASSYTGGGETQYF
j_call: TRBJ2-5
v_call: TRBV5-1
d_call: TRBD1
clone_size: .

cdr3_nt: TGTGCCAGCTCACTCCAGGGAGGCACTAATGAAAAACTGTTTTTT
cdr3_aa: CASSLQGGTNEKLFF
j_call: TRBJ1-4
v_call: TRBV18
d_call: .
clone_size: .

cdr3_nt: TGTGCCAGCAGCTCCCAACAGGGTCTGAGCACAGATACGCAGTATTTT
cdr3_aa: CASSSQQGLSTDTQYF
j_call: TRBJ2-3
v_call: TRBV7-2
d_call: .
clone_size: once

cdr3_nt: TGTGCCAGCAGTCCTAGCGGGGGCTTCTCCTACGAGCAGTACTTC
cdr3_aa: CASSPSGGFSYEQYF
j_call: TRBJ2-7
v_call: TRBV7-2
d_call: TRBD2
clone_size: .

cdr3_nt: TGTGCCAGCAGCCCAGGTATAGCGGGGGGACCCAGCACAGATACGCAGTATTTT
cdr3_aa: CASSPGIAGGPSTDTQYF
j_call: TRBJ2-3
v_call: TRBV13
d_call: TRBD2
clone_size: .

cdr3_nt: TGTGCCAGCAGCACCGGGACTAACGAACAGAATGAGCAGTTCTTC
cdr3_aa: CASSTGTNEQNEQFF
j_call: TRBJ2-1
v_call: TRBV6-5
d_call: TRBD2
clone_size: once

cdr3_nt: TGCGCCAGCAGTGTACAGGGCCACGAGCAGTACTTC
cdr3_aa: CASSVQGHEQYF
j_call: TRBJ2-7
v_call: TRBV10-2
d_call: .
clone_size: .

cdr3_nt: TGCAGCGTTGAACGGTGGCAGGGAACCGGGGAGCTGTTTTTT
cdr3_aa: CSVERWQGTGELFF
j_call: TRBJ2-2
v_call: TRBV29-1
d_call: .
clone_size: .

cdr3_nt: TGTGCCAGCAGTTTACAGGCTTACTATGGCTACACCTTC
cdr3_aa: CASSLQAYYGYTF
j_call: TRBJ1-2
v_call: TRBV7-2
d_call: .
clone_size: .

cdr3_nt: TGTGCCAGCTCACCAGCGACGATGAGGGGTGAGCAGTTCTTC
cdr3_aa: CASSPATMRGEQFF
j_call: TRBJ2-1
v_call: TRBV18
d_call: .
clone_size: .

cdr3_nt: TGTGCCAGTAGTATACCCGACAGGGGGGATGAAAAACTGTTTTTT
cdr3_aa: CASSIPDRGDEKLFF
j_call: TRBJ1-4
v_call: TRBV19
d_call: TRBD1
clone_size: .

cdr3_nt: TGTGCCAGCAGTTTATGGACGGGGAATCAGCCCCAGCATTTT
cdr3_aa: CASSLWTGNQPQHF
j_call: TRBJ1-5
v_call: TRBV6-1
d_call: .
clone_size: .

cdr3_nt: TGTGCCAGCAGCGTTGGTGTAAACACCGGGGAGCTGTTTTTT
cdr3_aa: CASSVGVNTGELFF
j_call: TRBJ2-2
v_call: TRBV9
d_call: .
clone_size: once

cdr3_nt: TGTGCCAGCAGCTTAGAGGCGGGGCCAGGAGAGACCCAGTACTTC
cdr3_aa: CASSLEAGPGETQYF
j_call: TRBJ2-5
v_call: TRBV7-6
d_call: .
clone_size: .

cdr3_nt: TGTGCCAGCAACATCCCAGGGGGCGCCACTGAAGCTTTCTTT
cdr3_aa: CASNIPGGATEAFF
j_call: TRBJ1-1
v_call: TRBV2
d_call: TRBD1
clone_size: .

cdr3_nt: TGTGCCAGCGGCTCGGCGGGGCGGGACAATGAGCAGTTCTTC
cdr3_aa: CASGSAGRDNEQFF
j_call: TRBJ2-1
v_call: TRBV11-2
d_call: .
clone_size: .

cdr3_nt: TGTGCCAGCAGCTCTACAGGGGTTTCTGGTGAGCAGTTCTTC
cdr3_aa: CASSSTGVSGEQFF
j_call: TRBJ2-1
v_call: TRBV7-2
d_call: TRBD1
clone_size: .

cdr3_nt: TGTGCCAGCAGCTCAGGACAGGGGGTTAGCAATCAGCCCCAGCATTTT
cdr3_aa: CASSSGQGVSNQPQHF
j_call: TRBJ1-5
v_call: TRBV5-5
d_call: TRBD1
clone_size: .

cdr3_nt: TGTGCCAGCAGGGAAAGACAGGGGATAGACACCGGGGAGCTGTTTTTT
cdr3_aa: CASRERQGIDTGELFF
j_call: TRBJ2-2
v_call: TRBV7-9
d_call: TRBD1
clone_size: .

cdr3_nt: TGTGCCAGCAGCTCAAACTTGGGGCCTAGGGGCTACACCTTC
cdr3_aa: CASSSNLGPRGYTF
j_call: TRBJ1-2
v_call: TRBV7-2
d_call: .
clone_size: .

cdr3_nt: TGTGCCATCAGTGAGCCCCCTCGCACAGATACGCAGTATTTT
cdr3_aa: CAISEPPRTDTQYF
j_call: TRBJ2-3
v_call: TRBV10-3
d_call: .
clone_size: few

cdr3_nt: TGTGCCAGCAGATTAGGAGGCAACAATCAGCCCCAGCATTTT
cdr3_aa: CASRLGGNNQPQHF
j_call: TRBJ1-5
v_call: TRBV6-6
d_call: .
clone_size: .

cdr3_nt: TGTGCTAGTGGTTTTGCAGGTCATGGAAACACCATATATTTT
cdr3_aa: CASGFAGHGNTIYF
j_call: TRBJ1-3
v_call: TRBV12-5
d_call: .
clone_size: .

cdr3_nt: TGTGCCAGCAGTGGCACAGCATATTCACCCCTCCACTTT
cdr3_aa: CASSGTAYSPLHF
j_call: TRBJ1-6
v_call: TRBV25-1
d_call: .
clone_size: .

cdr3_nt: TGTGCCAGCAGTTCCCATCGCAGGGTAGCTCAGCCCCAGCATTTT
cdr3_aa: CASSSHRRVAQPQHF
j_call: TRBJ1-5
v_call: TRBV6-5
d_call: .
clone_size: .

cdr3_nt: TGTGCCAGCAGCTTGGGCCTACAGGGCTCTGGAAACACCATATATTTT
cdr3_aa: CASSLGLQGSGNTIYF
j_call: TRBJ1-3
v_call: TRBV5-6
d_call: .
clone_size: .

cdr3_nt: TGTGCCAGCAGCTCAGGGATGGAAGATGAAAAACTGTTTTTT
cdr3_aa: CASSSGMEDEKLFF
j_call: TRBJ1-4
v_call: TRBV7-9
d_call: .
clone_size: .

cdr3_nt: TGTGCCAGCAGTTACTCGGGTACAGGGGCTGGAAACACCATATATTTT
cdr3_aa: CASSYSGTGAGNTIYF
j_call: TRBJ1-3
v_call: TRBV6-5
d_call: TRBD1
clone_size: .

cdr3_nt: TGCGCCAGCAGCTTGGGGCAGGGGGGGGGCTACACCTTC
cdr3_aa: CASSLGQGGGYTF
j_call: TRBJ1-2
v_call: TRBV5-1
d_call: TRBD1
clone_size: .

cdr3_nt: TGTGCCAGCAGCTTTTTTAGCGGGGGGGCCGGGGAGACCCAGTACTTC
cdr3_aa: CASSFFSGGAGETQYF
j_call: TRBJ2-5
v_call: TRBV7-2
d_call: TRBD2
clone_size: medium-sized

cdr3_nt: TGTGCCAGCAGTTACTCGATAGAGACCCAGTACTTC
cdr3_aa: CASSYSIETQYF
j_call: TRBJ2-5
v_call: TRBV6-6
d_call: .
clone_size: .

cdr3_nt: TGTGCCAGCTCACCACCGGGGCTTTCGCGAGTCTACGAGCAGTACTTC
cdr3_aa: CASSPPGLSRVYEQYF
j_call: TRBJ2-7
v_call: TRBV18
d_call: .
clone_size: .

cdr3_nt: TGCAGCGCTACAACCCCTACAGGGCCCCAGCATTTT
cdr3_aa: CSATTPTGPQHF
j_call: TRBJ1-5
v_call: TRBV29-1
d_call: .
clone_size: few

cdr3_nt: TGTGCCAGCAGCCACACCCCACGTCGGGGAGCTAATGAAAAACTGTTTTTT
cdr3_aa: CASSHTPRRGANEKLFF
j_call: TRBJ1-4
v_call: TRBV11-1
d_call: .
clone_size: .

cdr3_nt: TGCAGTGCTAGAGATTCATACGAGCAGTACTTC
cdr3_aa: CSARDSYEQYF
j_call: TRBJ2-7
v_call: TRBV20-1
d_call: .
clone_size: few

cdr3_nt: TGTGCCTGGACAGCCTTTGGGACTAGACTAAATGAGCAGTTCTTC
cdr3_aa: CAWTAFGTRLNEQFF
j_call: TRBJ2-1
v_call: TRBV30
d_call: TRBD2
clone_size: .

cdr3_nt: TGTGCCTGGAGTTCCCGGACTTATAATTCACCCCTCCACTTT
cdr3_aa: CAWSSRTYNSPLHF
j_call: TRBJ1-6
v_call: TRBV30
d_call: .
clone_size: .

cdr3_nt: TGCGCCAGCAGCACCGCCCCTAAACAGGGGGACCGATCAGATACGCAGTATTTT
cdr3_aa: CASSTAPKQGDRSDTQYF
j_call: TRBJ2-3
v_call: TRBV5-1
d_call: TRBD1
clone_size: .

cdr3_nt: TGTGCCAGCAGCTTTGGACTAGCAGCTTTCCAAGAGACCCAGTACTTC
cdr3_aa: CASSFGLAAFQETQYF
j_call: TRBJ2-5
v_call: TRBV7-8
d_call: TRBD2
clone_size: once

cdr3_nt: TGTGCCAGCAGTTACCGTGACTTTCAGTATTTT
cdr3_aa: CASSYRDFQYF
j_call: TRBJ2-3
v_call: TRBV6-5
d_call: .
clone_size: .

cdr3_nt: TGCGCCAGCAGTCAATCCCGCCAGGGGGCGAGGGACTATGGCTACACCTTC
cdr3_aa: CASSQSRQGARDYGYTF
j_call: TRBJ1-2
v_call: TRBV4-1
d_call: TRBD1
clone_size: .

cdr3_nt: TGTGCCTGGAGTGTAAACTCCGGGACTAGCGGGAGCCTAGAGACCCAGTACTTC
cdr3_aa: CAWSVNSGTSGSLETQYF
j_call: TRBJ2-5
v_call: TRBV30
d_call: TRBD2
clone_size: .

cdr3_nt: TGTGCCAGCAGAGAGGGACAGGGGAACTATCAGCCCCAGCATTTT
cdr3_aa: CASREGQGNYQPQHF
j_call: TRBJ1-5
v_call: TRBV6-5
d_call: TRBD1
clone_size: few

cdr3_nt: TGTGCCAGCTCACCACAGACACCGAACACCGGGGAGCTGTTTTTT
cdr3_aa: CASSPQTPNTGELFF
j_call: TRBJ2-2
v_call: TRBV18
d_call: .
clone_size: medium-sized

cdr3_nt: TGTGCAAGTCGCTTAGTTGCTCAGCCCCAGCATTTT
cdr3_aa: CASRLVAQPQHF
j_call: TRBJ1-5
v_call: TRBV12-2
d_call: .
clone_size: .

cdr3_nt: TGTGCCAGCAGCCCAGGGGGGCCCTACGAGCAGTACTTC
cdr3_aa: CASSPGGPYEQYF
j_call: TRBJ2-7
v_call: TRBV7-8
d_call: .
clone_size: .

cdr3_nt: TGTGCCAGCAGCCAAGGAACGGGGGGAGGAACTGAAGCTTTCTTT
cdr3_aa: CASSQGTGGGTEAFF
j_call: TRBJ1-1
v_call: TRBV4-2
d_call: .
clone_size: .

cdr3_nt: TGTGCCAGCAGCTTGGGACAGGGCTGGCGGGGCTATGGCTACACCTTC
cdr3_aa: CASSLGQGWRGYGYTF
j_call: TRBJ1-2
v_call: TRBV7-8
d_call: TRBD1
clone_size: .

cdr3_nt: TGTGCCAGCAGCTGGGGACGGGGCGCCGAGCAGTACTTC
cdr3_aa: CASSWGRGAEQYF
j_call: TRBJ2-7
v_call: TRBV7-8
d_call: .
clone_size: few

cdr3_nt: TGTGCCAGCAGCTTCGGGGGCTCGCAAGAGACCCAGTACTTC
cdr3_aa: CASSFGGSQETQYF
j_call: TRBJ2-5
v_call: TRBV7-2
d_call: .
clone_size: .

cdr3_nt: TGTGCCAGCAGGGCTGGTTGGGCGTACACCGGGGAGCTGTTTTTT
cdr3_aa: CASRAGWAYTGELFF
j_call: TRBJ2-2
v_call: TRBV7-8
d_call: .
clone_size: .

cdr3_nt: TGTGCCAGCAGCTTAATCCTCTCCAGACTGAACACTGAAGCTTTCTTT
cdr3_aa: CASSLILSRLNTEAFF
j_call: TRBJ1-1
v_call: TRBV4-2
d_call: .
clone_size: .

cdr3_nt: TGTGCCAGCAGCTTATGGGGACGCAGGGTATACAATGAGCAGTTCTTC
cdr3_aa: CASSLWGRRVYNEQFF
j_call: TRBJ2-1
v_call: TRBV7-2
d_call: .
clone_size: .

cdr3_nt: TGTGCCAGCAGCCTTAGGGCCACCTACGAGCAGTACTTC
cdr3_aa: CASSLRATYEQYF
j_call: TRBJ2-7
v_call: TRBV7-2
d_call: .
clone_size: .

cdr3_nt: TGTGCCAAAGGGGACAGGGTATATCACATTCAGTACTTC
cdr3_aa: CAKGDRVYHIQYF
j_call: TRBJ2-4
v_call: TRBV6-5
d_call: TRBD1
clone_size: few

cdr3_nt: TGCGCCAGCAGCTTGGTGGGGGATCAGTCCGGCTACACCTTC
cdr3_aa: CASSLVGDQSGYTF
j_call: TRBJ1-2
v_call: TRBV5-1
d_call: .
clone_size: few

cdr3_nt: TGTGCCAGCAGCTTAGAGGGGGGACTTAACCCATCCGCCGGGGAGCTGTTTTTT
cdr3_aa: CASSLEGGLNPSAGELFF
j_call: TRBJ2-2
v_call: TRBV7-8
d_call: .
clone_size: .

cdr3_nt: TGTGCCAGCAGCCCCGGGACGGTGAACACTGAAGCTTTCTTT
cdr3_aa: CASSPGTVNTEAFF
j_call: TRBJ1-1
v_call: TRBV11-1
d_call: .
clone_size: once

cdr3_nt: TGTGCCAGCAGTTATACCGGGCCGTATGGCTACACCTTC
cdr3_aa: CASSYTGPYGYTF
j_call: TRBJ1-2
v_call: TRBV6-5
d_call: .
clone_size: .

cdr3_nt: TGTGCCAGCAGCCAAGGAATCCCCGGGACAGGGTCTAGCAATGAGCAGTTCTTC
cdr3_aa: CASSQGIPGTGSSNEQFF
j_call: TRBJ2-1
v_call: TRBV4-2
d_call: TRBD1
clone_size: .